This TCR beta chain is from a study of shared clonotypes between healthy human individuals. Germline CDR1 and CDR2: SEHNR and FQNEAQ (reference sequence). The CDR3 has 13 residues. The V and J ends lost 5 bases and 5 bases respectively, with 12 bases between them. CD8 cells classed as naive were CD45RO-negative and positively selected for CCR7, excluding terminally differentiated effector memory CD45RA+ cells. Generated by immunoSEQ multiplex PCR, the TCRdb table keeps only in-frame clones and is missing some. The table includes around 2,000,000 clones, around 96% detected once. This sequence originates from a man aged 18 to 30 in good health. The rearrangement links TRBV7-9 to TRBJ2-5; D remains ambiguous. Sequences were obtained from naive CD8+ T cells sorted from blood. The chain's CDR3 is CASSPSEMETQYF. In DNA, the CDR3 is TGTGCCAGCAGCCCCAGCGAGATGGAGACCCAGTACTTC.